This T cell receptor beta chain was recovered during a study of blood T cell repertoires in COVID-19. Study details: Whether acute or convalescent, the COVID-19 samples came from the United States, Italy and Spain. The analysed material was cDNA or gDNA that came from T cells, B-cell-depleted T cells, or PBMCs.

From germline, CDR1 is KGHSH and CDR2 LQKENI. V was shortened by 6 bases and J by 3 bases, with 15 bases between the two germline ends. This CDR3 is 14 amino acids long. Per the original data handling: Cell counts per sample came from amplifying reference gene primers. The protocol was immunoSEQ multiplex PCR, while the TCRdb copy is restricted to in-frame clones and leaves out a portion. V, J and clone size were drawn from that table, and D and trimming were deduced from the DNA. The profile shows roughly 220,000 clones, roughly 84% of them singletons. The receptor's source is a man between 25 and 39 years old with active or convalescent COVID-19. The source material was peripheral blood. The chain links TRBV18 to TRBJ2-7; a possible D gene is TRBD1 (6 bases). CDR3 amino acids: CASSSGTMGYEQYF. In nucleotides, the CDR3 is TGTGCCAGCTCCTCGGGGACAATGGGCTACGAGCAGTACTTC.